Listed below are T cell receptor beta chains from one sample, sequenced in a study of beta chain features in type 1 diabetes. Sequencing used immunoSEQ multiplex PCR; TCRdb keeps in-frame clones, though not all of them. Of roughly 350,000 clones in the sample, around 10% are singletons; the top ten hold roughly 0.6%. Sequencing was carried out using central memory CD4+ T cells from blood. The receptors here all came from a man younger than 45 with type 1 diabetes. The CDR3 runs from the conserved cysteine through the conserved F or W. D genes are given only for firm matches. Only part of the rows carry a size: once, few, many, or a class if the clone is expanded.

d_gene: .; abundance: .; len: 13; v_gene: TRBV5-8; j_gene: TRBJ2-3; CDR3aa: CASTRQDTDTQYF; CDR3nt: TGTGCCAGCACCCGACAGGACACAGATACGCAGTATTTT
d_gene: TRBD2; abundance: few; len: 14; v_gene: TRBV29-1; j_gene: TRBJ2-7; CDR3aa: CSVLLALSSYEQYF; CDR3nt: TGCAGCGTCCTACTAGCGCTAAGCTCCTACGAGCAGTACTTC
d_gene: TRBD1; abundance: few; len: 14; v_gene: TRBV6-5; j_gene: TRBJ1-2; CDR3aa: CAISEGGQRYGYTF; CDR3nt: TGTGCCATCAGTGAGGGGGGACAGCGCTATGGCTACACCTTC
d_gene: .; abundance: .; len: 13; v_gene: TRBV6-5; j_gene: TRBJ2-5; CDR3aa: CASSYLESETQYF; CDR3nt: TGTGCCAGCAGTTACCTTGAATCGGAGACCCAGTACTTC
d_gene: .; abundance: .; len: 16; v_gene: TRBV6-6; j_gene: TRBJ2-1; CDR3aa: CASSTTTRSTYNEQFF; CDR3nt: TGTGCCAGCAGTACGACCACCCGATCAACCTACAATGAGCAGTTCTTC
d_gene: .; abundance: many; len: 15; v_gene: TRBV5-4; j_gene: TRBJ1-1; CDR3aa: CASSLVDPGGTEAFF; CDR3nt: TGTGCCAGCAGCTTGGTGGATCCTGGGGGGACTGAAGCTTTCTTT
d_gene: .; abundance: .; len: 15; v_gene: TRBV27; j_gene: TRBJ2-7; CDR3aa: CATDLGGHIHLGQYF; CDR3nt: TGTGCCACTGACCTCGGGGGACACATCCACTTAGGGCAGTACTTC
d_gene: TRBD2; abundance: .; len: 15; v_gene: TRBV30; j_gene: TRBJ2-7; CDR3aa: CAWTTPLAGGYEQYF; CDR3nt: TGTGCCTGGACAACCCCCCTAGCGGGAGGGTACGAGCAGTACTTC
d_gene: TRBD1; abundance: .; len: 15; v_gene: TRBV29-1; j_gene: TRBJ1-1; CDR3aa: CSARRSGTGNTEAFF; CDR3nt: TGCAGCGCACGACGGTCCGGGACAGGAAACACTGAAGCTTTCTTT
d_gene: TRBD1; abundance: many; len: 15; v_gene: TRBV5-1; j_gene: TRBJ1-1; CDR3aa: CASSPLGQQNTEAFF; CDR3nt: TGCGCCAGCAGCCCGCTGGGACAGCAGAACACTGAAGCTTTCTTT
d_gene: TRBD1; abundance: few; len: 16; v_gene: TRBV10-1; j_gene: TRBJ2-5; CDR3aa: CASSDISGTGKETQYF; CDR3nt: TGCGCCAGCAGTGATATCAGCGGGACAGGGAAAGAGACCCAGTACTTC
d_gene: .; abundance: few; len: 13; v_gene: TRBV7-9; j_gene: TRBJ2-2; CDR3aa: CASSHTSAGELFF; CDR3nt: TGTGCCAGCAGCCACACCTCGGCCGGGGAGCTGTTTTTT
d_gene: TRBD1; abundance: .; len: 12; v_gene: TRBV6-5; j_gene: TRBJ2-7; CDR3aa: CASSRTGYEQYF; CDR3nt: TGTGCCAGCAGCAGGACAGGCTACGAGCAGTACTTC
d_gene: .; abundance: .; len: 12; v_gene: TRBV30; j_gene: TRBJ2-7; CDR3aa: CAWMPGPYEQYF; CDR3nt: TGTGCCTGGATGCCGGGCCCCTACGAGCAGTACTTC
d_gene: TRBD1; abundance: few; len: 16; v_gene: TRBV23-1; j_gene: TRBJ1-2; CDR3aa: CASSQAGTGSNYGYTF; CDR3nt: TGCGCCAGCAGCCAAGCCGGGACAGGGAGTAACTATGGCTACACCTTC
d_gene: .; abundance: few; len: 12; v_gene: TRBV5-1; j_gene: TRBJ2-7; CDR3aa: CASSLQGMVQYF; CDR3nt: TGCGCCAGCAGCTTGCAGGGGATGGTGCAGTACTTC
d_gene: TRBD1; abundance: .; len: 15; v_gene: TRBV18; j_gene: TRBJ2-6; CDR3aa: CASSSGTDGANVLTF; CDR3nt: TGTGCCAGCTCATCCGGGACAGATGGGGCCAACGTCCTGACTTTC
d_gene: .; abundance: few; len: 13; v_gene: TRBV11-2; j_gene: TRBJ1-1; CDR3aa: CAGRRGIGTEAFF; CDR3nt: TGTGCCGGAAGGAGGGGGATCGGGACTGAAGCTTTCTTT
d_gene: .; abundance: many; len: 14; v_gene: TRBV7-2; j_gene: TRBJ2-5; CDR3aa: CASNIRGIQETQYF; CDR3nt: TGTGCCAGCAACATCCGGGGGATACAAGAGACCCAGTACTTC
d_gene: TRBD1; abundance: few; len: 13; v_gene: TRBV6-6; j_gene: TRBJ2-7; CDR3aa: CATLDRVKYEQYF; CDR3nt: TGTGCCACCCTGGACAGGGTAAAATACGAGCAGTACTTC
d_gene: .; abundance: .; len: 13; v_gene: TRBV7-9; j_gene: TRBJ1-2; CDR3aa: CASSPQERYGYTF; CDR3nt: TGTGCCAGCAGCCCACAGGAGAGATATGGCTACACCTTC
d_gene: .; abundance: few; len: 15; v_gene: TRBV7-9; j_gene: TRBJ2-2; CDR3aa: CASRIGREVTGELFF; CDR3nt: TGTGCCAGCAGGATCGGACGCGAGGTTACCGGGGAGCTGTTTTTT
d_gene: .; abundance: .; len: 15; v_gene: TRBV10-3; j_gene: TRBJ2-3; CDR3aa: CAIRDISVSTDTQYF; CDR3nt: TGTGCCATCAGGGATATTAGCGTGAGCACAGATACGCAGTATTTT
d_gene: TRBD1; abundance: many; len: 14; v_gene: TRBV11-3; j_gene: TRBJ2-1; CDR3aa: CASSLDESTGEQFF; CDR3nt: TGTGCCAGCAGCTTAGATGAATCGACAGGGGAGCAGTTCTTC
d_gene: .; abundance: many; len: 12; v_gene: TRBV7-9; j_gene: TRBJ2-7; CDR3aa: CASSSVDREQYF; CDR3nt: TGTGCCAGCAGCTCGGTCGATCGGGAGCAGTACTTC
d_gene: TRBD2; abundance: few; len: 16; v_gene: TRBV4-1; j_gene: TRBJ2-7; CDR3aa: CASSPGTSGTGYEQYF; CDR3nt: TGCGCCAGCAGCCCCGGGACTAGCGGGACGGGCTACGAGCAGTACTTC
d_gene: .; abundance: .; len: 16; v_gene: TRBV11-2; j_gene: TRBJ2-5; CDR3aa: CASSRPGDTYQETQYF; CDR3nt: TGTGCCAGCAGCCGCCCGGGGGATACTTACCAAGAGACCCAGTACTTC
d_gene: TRBD1; abundance: few; len: 13; v_gene: TRBV7-9; j_gene: TRBJ1-1; CDR3aa: CASSLGQLDVAFF; CDR3nt: TGTGCCAGCAGCCTGGGACAGTTGGATGTGGCTTTCTTT
d_gene: TRBD2; abundance: .; len: 15; v_gene: TRBV7-2; j_gene: TRBJ2-7; CDR3aa: CASSPLVVAGREQYF; CDR3nt: TGTGCCAGCAGTCCCTTGGTGGTAGCGGGAAGGGAGCAGTACTTC
d_gene: .; abundance: many; len: 16; v_gene: TRBV28; j_gene: TRBJ1-4; CDR3aa: CASSSPRGGGGEKLFF; CDR3nt: TGTGCCAGCAGTTCCCCTAGGGGGGGCGGCGGTGAAAAACTGTTTTTT
d_gene: .; abundance: few; len: 13; v_gene: TRBV2; j_gene: TRBJ1-1; CDR3aa: CASSPDRYTEAFF; CDR3nt: TGTGCCAGCAGCCCCGACAGATACACTGAAGCTTTCTTT
d_gene: .; abundance: .; len: 14; v_gene: TRBV4-1; j_gene: TRBJ2-1; CDR3aa: CASSQEETRDEQFF; CDR3nt: TGCGCCAGCAGCCAAGAGGAGACTAGGGATGAGCAGTTCTTC
d_gene: TRBD1; abundance: few; len: 16; v_gene: TRBV10-1; j_gene: TRBJ1-4; CDR3aa: CASSEPYRGGNEKLFF; CDR3nt: TGCGCCAGCAGTGAGCCGTACAGGGGCGGTAATGAAAAACTGTTTTTT
d_gene: .; abundance: .; len: 14; v_gene: TRBV30; j_gene: TRBJ2-1; CDR3aa: CAWGLGSSYNEQFF; CDR3nt: TGTGCCTGGGGTCTTGGCAGCTCCTACAATGAGCAGTTCTTC
d_gene: TRBD1; abundance: few; len: 18; v_gene: TRBV6-4; j_gene: TRBJ1-2; CDR3aa: CASSDRGTGGAVDYGYTF; CDR3nt: TGTGCCAGCAGTGACCGAGGGACAGGAGGCGCCGTGGACTATGGCTACACCTTC
d_gene: TRBD1; abundance: few; len: 15; v_gene: TRBV5-1; j_gene: TRBJ1-2; CDR3aa: CASSLRDRGDYGYTF; CDR3nt: TGCGCCAGCAGCCTCCGGGACAGGGGGGATTATGGCTACACCTTC
d_gene: .; abundance: .; len: 13; v_gene: TRBV28; j_gene: TRBJ1-1; CDR3aa: CASSPTISFEAFF; CDR3nt: TGTGCCAGCAGCCCGACGATCTCTTTTGAAGCTTTCTTT
d_gene: TRBD1; abundance: .; len: 14; v_gene: TRBV5-6; j_gene: TRBJ1-1; CDR3aa: CASSWTGRGTEAFF; CDR3nt: TGTGCCAGCAGCTGGACAGGGAGAGGCACTGAAGCTTTCTTT
d_gene: TRBD1; abundance: few; len: 16; v_gene: TRBV28; j_gene: TRBJ2-1; CDR3aa: CASSPAGTVDYNEQFF; CDR3nt: TGTGCCAGCAGTCCAGCCGGGACAGTGGACTACAATGAGCAGTTCTTC
d_gene: .; abundance: few; len: 12; v_gene: TRBV19; j_gene: TRBJ1-1; CDR3aa: CASRDLNTEAFF; CDR3nt: TGTGCCAGTAGGGATCTGAACACTGAAGCTTTCTTT
d_gene: .; abundance: .; len: 13; v_gene: TRBV18; j_gene: TRBJ2-1; CDR3aa: CASSPQEYNEQFF; CDR3nt: TGTGCCAGCTCACCACAGGAGTACAATGAGCAGTTCTTC
d_gene: .; abundance: few; len: 13; v_gene: TRBV6-5; j_gene: TRBJ1-5; CDR3aa: CASSVRGLQPQHF; CDR3nt: TGTGCCAGCAGTGTCAGGGGTTTGCAGCCCCAGCATTTT
d_gene: TRBD2; abundance: few; len: 15; v_gene: TRBV7-2; j_gene: TRBJ2-7; CDR3aa: CASSPAGGPTYEQYF; CDR3nt: TGTGCCAGCAGCCCAGCGGGAGGGCCGACCTACGAGCAGTACTTC
d_gene: .; abundance: .; len: 14; v_gene: TRBV28; j_gene: TRBJ1-2; CDR3aa: CASSLGLGGYGYTF; CDR3nt: TGTGCCAGCAGTTTAGGGTTGGGTGGCTATGGCTACACCTTC
d_gene: .; abundance: many; len: 11; v_gene: TRBV7-2; j_gene: TRBJ2-1; CDR3aa: CASSLGPEQFF; CDR3nt: TGTGCCAGCAGCTTAGGACCTGAGCAGTTCTTC
d_gene: .; abundance: .; len: 13; v_gene: TRBV11-2; j_gene: TRBJ2-1; CDR3aa: CASSLGPNNEQFF; CDR3nt: TGTGCCAGCAGCTTAGGGCCCAACAATGAGCAGTTCTTC
d_gene: TRBD1; abundance: many; len: 13; v_gene: TRBV28; j_gene: TRBJ2-7; CDR3aa: CAIITGGADEQYF; CDR3nt: TGTGCCATCATTACAGGGGGCGCGGACGAGCAGTACTTC
d_gene: .; abundance: few; len: 21; v_gene: TRBV9; j_gene: TRBJ1-5; CDR3aa: CASSVPDAPSERGVRNQPQHF; CDR3nt: TGTGCCAGCAGCGTACCGGACGCTCCCTCGGAGAGGGGTGTTCGGAATCAGCCCCAGCATTTT
d_gene: TRBD2; abundance: few; len: 14; v_gene: TRBV11-1; j_gene: TRBJ2-2; CDR3aa: CASSPLIAGGSLFF; CDR3nt: TGTGCCAGCAGCCCACTTATAGCGGGAGGGTCGCTGTTTTTT
d_gene: .; abundance: few; len: 15; v_gene: TRBV4-1; j_gene: TRBJ2-7; CDR3aa: CASSPTRSRYYEQYF; CDR3nt: TGCGCCAGCAGCCCAACCCGGTCGAGATACTACGAGCAGTACTTC
d_gene: .; abundance: few; len: 15; v_gene: TRBV6-5; j_gene: TRBJ1-4; CDR3aa: CASSSSLATNEKLFF; CDR3nt: TGTGCCAGCAGCTCCAGTCTAGCAACTAATGAAAAACTGTTTTTT
d_gene: .; abundance: many; len: 14; v_gene: TRBV2; j_gene: TRBJ1-5; CDR3aa: CASSDRVGNQPQHF; CDR3nt: TGTGCCAGCAGTGACAGGGTGGGCAATCAGCCCCAGCATTTT
d_gene: .; abundance: many; len: 11; v_gene: TRBV28; j_gene: TRBJ2-3; CDR3aa: CASKGRDTQYF; CDR3nt: TGTGCCAGCAAAGGCAGGGATACGCAGTATTTT
d_gene: .; abundance: .; len: 15; v_gene: TRBV7-7; j_gene: TRBJ2-1; CDR3aa: CASSLGGNLDNEQFF; CDR3nt: TGTGCTAGCAGCTTAGGCGGGAACCTCGACAATGAGCAGTTCTTC
d_gene: TRBD1; abundance: few; len: 12; v_gene: TRBV14; j_gene: TRBJ2-7; CDR3aa: CASSRQGIEQYF; CDR3nt: TGTGCCAGCAGCCGACAGGGGATCGAGCAGTACTTC